The 21 T cell receptor beta chains reported below all come from one sample, sequenced in a study of blood T cell repertoires in COVID-19. The protocol was immunoSEQ multiplex PCR, while the TCRdb copy is restricted to in-frame clones and leaves out a portion. The profile shows 150,000 to 200,000 clones, roughly 80% of them singletons. The sequenced sample was peripheral blood. Source of these receptors: a man in his sixties with acute or convalescent COVID-19.

As DNA, the CDR3 is TGTGCCAGCAGCTTAGATGGGGGACAGGGGTTCCACGAGCAGTACTTC. Encoded protein: CASSLDGGQGFHEQYF. The rearrangement links TRBV13 to TRBJ2-7, with 10 bases lining up with TRBD1. The V and J ends lost 1 base and 5 bases, in that order; junction bases with no gene match: 8. Per germline, CDR1 PRHDT and CDR2 FYEKMQ (reference sequence). This CDR3 contains 16 residues. The full variable domain, rest sourced from reference TRBV13 and TRBJ2-7, is AAGVIQSPRHLIKEKRETATLKCYPIPRHDTVYWYQQGPGQDPQFLISFYEKMQSDKGSIPDRFSAQQFSDYHSELNMSSLELGDSALYFCASSLDGGQGFHEQYFGPGTRLTVT.

The CDR3 region has the DNA TGTGCCAGCAGTTACTCCGCTCCAGGGTCCGGAAACACCATATATTTT. It specifies CASSYSAPGSGNTIYF. The chain is built from TRBV6-5 and TRBJ1-3; a weak D match, TRBD1 (5 bases). The CDR3 runs to 16 residues. The germline gives CDR1 MNHEY, CDR2 SVGAGI. Trimming took off 0 bases at V and 4 bases at J, with 13 bases between the two ends.

The chain has TRBV29-1 and TRBJ2-2; 8 nucleotides line up with TRBD1. Germline lookup yields CDR1 SQVTM and CDR2 ANQGSEA. V shed 7 bases, J shed 4 bases, and the junction held 5 bases outside the gene matches. This CDR3 contains 13 residues. CDR3 in amino acids: CSASDRVTGELFF. CDR3 sequence (DNA): TGCAGCGCCTCGGACAGGGTCACCGGGGAGCTGTTTTTT.

V usage is TRBV6-1 and J usage is TRBJ1-6; 7 nucleotides line up with TRBD1. Per the germline V gene, CDR1 is MNHNS and CDR2 is SASEGT. Trimming removed 3 bases from V and 5 bases from J; junction bases left unmatched: 4. The length of the CDR3 is 15 residues. For the CDR3, the DNA is TGTGCCAGCAGTGACAGGGGGTTAAATAATTCACCCCTCCACTTT. Its protein product is CASSDRGLNNSPLHF.

V and J are TRBV19 and TRBJ2-1; a weak D match, TRBD2 (5 bases). V lost 6 bases and J 6 bases, leaving 12 bases between the germline ends. The CDR3 spans 13 residues. Germline V gives CDR1 LNHDA, CDR2 SQIVND (reference sequence). The CDR3 DNA sequence: TGTGCCAGTAGCCCCCCCGGGGTCAATGAGCAGTTCTTC. Encoded protein: CASSPPGVNEQFF. Supplemented by reference TRBV19 and TRBJ2-1, the full variable domain reads DGGITQSPKYLFRKEGQNVTLSCEQNLNHDAMYWYRQDPGQGLRLIYYSQIVNDFQKGDIAEGYSVSREKKESFPLTVTSAQKNPTAFYLCASSPPGVNEQFFGPGTRLTVL.

The genes are TRBV5-1 and TRBJ2-3; the match to TRBD1 covers 8 bases. Germline V gives CDR1 SGHRS, CDR2 YFSETQ. The trim removed 1 base at V and 4 bases at J, leaving 5 bases unmatched. This CDR3 is built from 15 residues. The CDR3 nucleotides read TGCGCCAGCAGCTTGACAGGGGGTGGGCCAGATACGCAGTATTTT. Protein product: CASSLTGGGPDTQYF.

The genes are TRBV7-6 and TRBJ1-1; possible D gene TRBD1, 5 bases. The CDR3 extends over 15 amino acids. The germline V gene encodes CDR1 SGHVS and CDR2 FNYEAQ. V was shortened by 1 base and J by 1 base, with 10 bases between the two germline ends. CDR3 region: CASSLVPQGNTEAFF. DNA for the CDR3: TGTGCCAGCAGCTTAGTTCCCCAGGGGAACACTGAAGCTTTCTTT.

The V and J genes are TRBV7-2 and TRBJ2-7; D possibly corresponds to TRBD1 (6 bases). The CDR3 length is 14 residues. V gave up 3 bases and J gave up 1 base, with 10 bases separating them. CDR1 and CDR2 (germline): SGHTA, FQGNSA. CDR3: CASSFGTPSYEQYF. The CDR3 DNA is TGTGCCAGCAGCTTTGGGACACCTTCCTACGAGCAGTACTTC.

The count of this clone is one. The genes are TRBV7-8 and TRBJ1-1; TRBD1 agrees at 8 bases. The CDR3 length is 15 residues. Germline V lookup: CDR1 SGHVS, CDR2 FQNEAQ. V was pared by 2 bases and J by 1 base, with 3 bases of the junction left unmatched. CDR3 nucleotides: TGTGCCAGCAGCTTATCAGGGGGCAGGAACACTGAAGCTTTCTTT. The encoded protein is CASSLSGGRNTEAFF.

V usage is TRBV4-3 and J usage is TRBJ2-2, with TRBD1 as a possible D gene (5 bases). The V gene's germline CDR1 is LGHNA and CDR2 YSLEER. The CDR3 extends over 14 amino acids. V dropped 4 bases and J dropped 3 bases, with 9 bases sitting between them. The CDR3 DNA is TGCGCCAGCAGCCGAGCCAGGGACACCGGGGAGCTGTTTTTT. This translates into CASSRARDTGELFF.

V is TRBV11-2 and J is TRBJ2-7, with 7 bases matching TRBD1. The CDR3 has 14 residues. Losses at the gene ends were 5 bases for V and 0 bases for J; bases not matched to a gene: 4. Per germline, CDR1 SGHAT and CDR2 FQNNGV. CDR3 in amino acids: CASSQRQGSYEQYF. In DNA form, the CDR3 reads TGTGCCAGCAGCCAACGACAGGGCTCCTACGAGCAGTACTTC.

The gene calls are TRBV18 and TRBJ1-1, with a possible D match to TRBD1 (6 bases). V was trimmed by 8 bases and J by 3 bases, leaving 16 bases between them. The CDR3 has 14 residues. CDR1 is KGHSH, CDR2 LQKENI, per germline. This CDR3 is CASVMGGGDTEAFF. The CDR3 region has the DNA TGTGCCAGCGTCATGGGAGGGGGTGACACTGAAGCTTTCTTT.

The chain is built from TRBV27 and TRBJ2-2, with 9 positions matching TRBD1. V lost 4 bases, J lost 4 bases, and 1 base stayed unmatched. There are 14 residues in the CDR3. The germline V gene has CDR1 MNHEY and CDR2 SMNVEV (reference sequence). CDR3 sequence (DNA): TGTGCCAGCAGTTCGACAGGGGGCACCGGGGAGCTGTTTTTT. Translation gives CASSSTGGTGELFF.

Concerning this clone itself: A read error may produce the germline difference seen at one junction end. This chain uses TRBV3-1 (or the pseudogene TRBV3-2) with TRBJ1-2, with TRBD1 identical over 9 bases. Germline V CDR1 and CDR2: LGHDT, YNNKEL (reference sequence). This CDR3 comprises 15 residues. CDR3 nucleotides: TGTGCCAGCAGCCAACCACCGGGACAGGGCAATGGGTTAGCCTTC. Its protein is CASSQPPGQGNGLAF.

CDR3 residues: CASSLQGSNTGELFF. CDR3 in DNA: TGTGCCAGCAGCTTACAGGGTTCGAACACCGGGGAGCTGTTTTTT. The gene calls are TRBV5-5 and TRBJ2-2, with TRBD1 as a possible D gene (6 bases). Germline CDR1 reads SGHKS; CDR2 reads YYEKEE (reference sequence). The CDR3 has 15 residues. Trimming took 2 bases from V and 0 from J, leaving 8 bases between them.

The V and J genes are TRBV4-2 and TRBJ2-1; 8 bases line up with TRBD1. Germline-derived CDR1 and CDR2 are LGHNA and YNFKEQ. The CDR3 length is 16 residues. V was clipped by 0 bases and J by 7 bases; unmatched bases: 8. CDR3 region: CASSQDGGTGGNEQFF. The CDR3 DNA sequence: TGTGCCAGCAGCCAAGATGGGGGGACAGGTGGGAATGAGCAGTTCTTC.

The chain recombines TRBV5-1 with TRBJ1-2; tentatively, D is TRBD1 (5 bases). The germline V gene encodes CDR1 SGHRS and CDR2 YFSETQ. This CDR3 comprises 13 residues. The ends were cut back, 1 base at V and 7 bases at J, with 11 bases in the middle. The CDR3 sequence: CASSLSGMGGYTF. Written as DNA, the CDR3 is TGCGCCAGCAGCTTGTCAGGGATGGGTGGCTACACCTTC.

On this clone: The junction does not match germline at one end; this may be a read error. This sequence joins TRBV25-1 and TRBJ1-1; 7 bases fit TRBD1. The CDR3 has 15 residues. Germline V lookup: CDR1 MGHDK, CDR2 SYGVNS. CDR3 residues: CASSESTGRNTEAFF. In nucleotides, the CDR3 is TGTGCCAGCAGCGAATCGACAGGGCGGAATACTGAAGCTTTCTTT.

This chain connects TRBV5-4 to TRBJ2-3; tentative D call: TRBD1 (5 bases). The CDR3 is 15 amino acids. The V and J ends lost 5 bases and 1 base respectively, with 14 bases between them. Germline V CDR1 and CDR2: SGHNT, YYREEE (reference sequence). CDR3 region: CASSQIQDGTDTQYF. For the CDR3, the DNA is TGTGCCAGCAGTCAAATACAGGACGGCACAGATACGCAGTATTTT. The full variable domain, its missing parts supplied by reference TRBV5-4 and TRBJ2-3, is ETGVTQSPTHLIKTRGQQVTLRCSSQSGHNTVSWYQQALGQGPQFIFQYYREEENGRGNFPPRFSGLQFPNYSSELNVNALELDDSALYLCASSQIQDGTDTQYFGPGTRLTVL.

The chain combines TRBV30 with TRBJ1-5; D may be TRBD1 (6 bases). The germline V gene has CDR1 GTSNPN and CDR2 SVGIG (reference sequence). CDR3 length equals 13 residues. The ends were cut back, 7 bases at V and 6 bases at J, with 16 bases in the middle. In DNA, the CDR3 is TGTGCCTATTCGCCCAGGGGAGTTCAGCCCCAGCATTTT. It codes for CAYSPRGVQPQHF.

There are a few counts of this clone. The genes are TRBV28 and TRBJ2-2; TRBD1 matches 7 bases. Germline values: CDR1 MDHEN, CDR2 SYDVKM. Trimming at V came to 6 bases and at J to 1 base, leaving 5 bases not matched to a gene. This CDR3 comprises 15 residues. The CDR3 DNA follows: TGTGCCAGCAGCCCCGGGACAGTGAACACCGGGGAGCTGTTTTTT. It yields the protein CASSPGTVNTGELFF.